The 8 T cell receptor beta chains below all came from one sample that was sequenced in a study of blood T cell repertoires in COVID-19. TCRdb keeps only in-frame clones here, not all; method: immunoSEQ multiplex PCR. Of tens of thousands of clones listed, 82% are singletons. The source material was peripheral blood. The receptor set was obtained from an elderly man with active COVID-19.

The chain uses TRBV3-1 (or the pseudogene TRBV3-2) and TRBJ2-1, with a possible D match to TRBD1 (6 bases). The germline gives CDR1 LGHDT, CDR2 YNNKEL (reference sequence). Trimming took off 9 bases at V and 5 bases at J, with 14 bases between the two ends. This CDR3 is 13 amino acids long. The CDR3 region has the DNA TGTGCCAGAACCCGGGACAAAGACAATGAGCAGTTCTTC. Translating it yields CARTRDKDNEQFF.

This clone was counted a single time. The rearrangement joins TRBV10-3 to TRBJ1-1; D gene ambiguous. V was cut by 2 bases and J by 3 bases, with 7 bases left in between. Germline CDR1 ENHRY, CDR2 SYGVKD. The CDR3 runs 13 residues. CDR3 DNA: TGTGCCATCAGTGAGGACACGTACACTGAAGCTTTCTTT. Protein sequence: CAISEDTYTEAFF.

V usage is TRBV7-3 and J usage is TRBJ1-6, with 7 bases fitting TRBD1. The V segment lost 1 base and the J segment 7 bases; nucleotides outside the gene matches: 7. The CDR3 spans 16 residues. CDR1 and CDR2 (germline): SGHTA, FQGTGA. CDR3 sequence reads: CASSLKGGDRNSPLHF. CDR3 DNA sequence: TGTGCCAGCAGCTTAAAAGGAGGGGACAGAAATTCACCCCTCCACTTT.

This rearrangement joins TRBV7-8 to TRBJ1-5, with D maybe TRBD1 (5 bases). Between the trimmed V and J ends, which lost 4 bases and 3 bases, there was a span of 22 bases. The CDR3 is made up of 18 amino acids. Per germline, CDR1 SGHVS and CDR2 FQNEAQ. The CDR3 DNA reads TGTGCCAGCAGCTCCTCCAGTTGGGGGGGATATTCCAATCAGCCCCAGCATTTT. Its protein product is CASSSSSWGGYSNQPQHF.

The V call is TRBV28, the J call TRBJ2-4; 14 bases map to TRBD2. Germline loops: CDR1 MDHEN, CDR2 SYDVKM. The CDR3 has 15 residues. V shed 6 bases, J shed 8 bases, and the junction held 6 bases outside the gene matches. CDR3 sequence: CASRRTSGRSDIQYF. CDR3 nucleotide sequence: TGTGCCAGCAGGAGGACTAGCGGGAGGAGTGACATTCAGTACTTC.

The chain uses TRBV4-3 and TRBJ1-4; the match to TRBD1 covers 8 bases. Germline CDR1 LGHNA, CDR2 YSLEER. J was trimmed by 8 bases and V by 0 bases; bases with no gene match: 8. The length of the CDR3 is 16 residues. CDR3 coding DNA: TGCGCCAGCAGCCAAGAGGTATCACGACAGGGGGAAAAACTGTTTTTT. Translation gives CASSQEVSRQGEKLFF.

The chain combines TRBV9 with TRBJ2-1, with 11 positions matching TRBD1. CDR1 is SGDLS, CDR2 YYNGEE, per germline. The CDR3 sequence is 16 residues long. V was pared by 0 bases and J by 7 bases, with 6 bases of the junction left unmatched. For the CDR3, the DNA is TGTGCCAGCAGCGTAGGAGCTGGGACAGGGGGTAATGAGCAGTTCTTC. Translation: CASSVGAGTGGNEQFF.

This clone was recorded once. The chain is built from TRBV9 and TRBJ2-2; 7 nucleotides match TRBD1. The CDR3 has 16 residues. V dropped 0 bases and J dropped 0; count of bases not matched to a gene: 2. From germline, CDR1 is SGDLS and CDR2 YYNGEE. The CDR3: CASSVEGGANTGELFF. The CDR3 bases are TGTGCCAGCAGCGTAGAAGGGGGCGCGAACACCGGGGAGCTGTTTTTT.